This T cell receptor (beta chain) was recorded in a study of cytomegalovirus exposure and HLA in healthy donors. Overall study results and limits: More than 15,000 TCR beta sequences were associated with HLA alleles at 0.05 false discovery rate in a later analysis. Across HLA loci, a later analysis found differing TCR association rates, with DRB1 most and HLA-C fewest. Accurate prediction of most subjects' HLA-A and HLA-B alleles from TCR beta sequences was reported. In a later analysis, CMV-associated beta chains were mostly HLA-associated, it appeared.

Both 60 Vbeta primers and 13 Jbeta primers went into the PCR. The method was immunoSEQ multiplex PCR; TCRdb's version includes in-frame clones alone and lacks a portion of them. The sample consists of 90,000 to 150,000 clones, nearly 65% of them appearing once. This CDR3 region has 15 residues. Note on this clone: Its antigen is not identified.

The TCR was taken from a man aged 40-49 years in good health and CMV-seropositive. This chain links TRBV21-1 with TRBJ1-2; the table's D gene call, TRBD1, was not cross checked with the DNA. TRBV21-1 is deemed a pseudogene. Sequenced material: PBMCs. CDR3 DNA: TGTGCCAGCAGCAAAGGGACAGACAGGGTTCATGGCTACACCTTC. Residues: CASSKGTDRVHGYTF.